This T cell receptor beta chain was captured by sequencing in a study of shared clonotypes between healthy human individuals. Measured with immunoSEQ multiplex PCR; TCRdb has only the in-frame clones, and not every one. The sample holds around 700,000 clones, roughly 70% seen once. CDR3 size: 14 residues. Germline V gene sequence: CDR1 MNHEY, CDR2 SMNVEV (reference sequence). V lost 6 bases and J lost 4; bases outside the gene matches: 6. The sequenced sample consisted of memory CD4+ T cells sorted from blood. Described subset: CD45RA-negative fraction. This TCR derives from a woman in her twenties or thirties in good health. The chain uses TRBV27 and TRBJ1-5; 7 nucleotides agree with TRBD1. The chain's CDR3 is CASSTGTENQPQHF. The CDR3, as DNA: TGTGCCAGCAGCACCGGGACAGAGAATCAGCCCCAGCATTTT.